Each of the 18 T cell receptor beta chains below was sequenced from the same sample in a study of human T cells and chemical hapten exposure. TCRdb ran MiXCR on the RACE reads and lists one entry per CDR3 protein. This table holds around 150,000 distinct CDR3 sequences, more than 14% found once. Documented time point: patch test 1, 2 weeks after DPC sensitization. The treatment was: therapeutic diphenylcyclopropenone sensitization with weekly scalp DPC. The material sequenced was whole blood, taken in connection with sensitization to the hapten diphenylcyclopropenone (DPC). These receptors were taken from a woman in her twenties or thirties with alopecia areata. Some clones in this sample may be carry-over from other donors' samples.

V is TRBV20-1 and J is TRBJ1-6, with D perhaps matching TRBD1 (5 bases). Germline V CDR1 and CDR2: DFQATT, SNEGSKA (reference sequence). The germline V and J ends were trimmed by 0 bases and 9 bases, with 12 bases remaining between them. The CDR3 contains 14 residues. The CDR3 loop is CSARDGRDASPLHF. DNA of the CDR3: TGCAGTGCTAGAGATGGAAGGGACGCTTCACCCCTCCACTTT.

The chain recombines TRBV21-1 with TRBJ1-5; the table assigns TRBD1, which was not confirmed against the DNA. TRBV21-1 is described as a pseudogene. There are 13 residues in the CDR3. The CDR3, as DNA: TGTGCCAACCGCCTCCAGGGGGAACAGCCCCAGCATTTT. Amino acids: CANRLQGEQPQHF.

This clonotype was found a few times. This chain joins TRBV20-1 and TRBJ2-3, with 10 bases matching TRBD1. The CDR3 has 15 residues. Losses at the gene ends were 7 bases for V and 2 bases for J; bases not matched to a gene: 9. Per germline, CDR1 DFQATT and CDR2 SNEGSKA (reference sequence). In DNA form, the CDR3 reads TGCAGTGTTTTGGGACAGGGGTCCTACACAGATACGCAGTATTTT. It specifies CSVLGQGSYTDTQYF.

There are many counts of this clonotype. J is TRBJ2-1 and V is TRBV19; 8 nucleotides agree with TRBD1. The length of the CDR3 is 18 residues. J lost 4 bases, V lost 7 bases, and 18 bases had no gene match. The germline V gene encodes CDR1 LNHDA and CDR2 SQIVND (reference sequence). CDR3 loop: CASTSPPGTGAPYNEQFF. As DNA, the CDR3 is TGTGCCAGTACCTCCCCCCCCGGGACAGGAGCCCCTTACAATGAGCAGTTCTTC. Drawing the rest from reference TRBV19 and TRBJ2-1, the complete variable domain is DGGITQSPKYLFRKEGQNVTLSCEQNLNHDAMYWYRQDPGQGLRLIYYSQIVNDFQKGDIAEGYSVSREKKESFPLTVTSAQKNPTAFYLCASTSPPGTGAPYNEQFFGPGTRLTVL.

The chain carries TRBV7-2 and TRBJ2-7; 12 nucleotides align to TRBD2. The germline gives CDR1 SGHTA, CDR2 FQGNSA. The CDR3 is 17 residues long. Trimming cost V 5 bases and J 4 bases; bases outside gene matches: 12. This chain's CDR3 is CASSGRLAGEVGYEQYF. For the CDR3, the DNA is TGTGCCAGCAGCGGAAGACTAGCGGGGGAGGTCGGGTACGAGCAGTACTTC.

This clonotype was recorded at least ten times. An end of the junction differs from the germline gene, which may be a read error. The chain employs TRBV11-2 and TRBJ1-1, with D maybe TRBD1 (5 bases). CDR1 SGHAT and CDR2 FQNNGV come from the germline V gene. The CDR3 has 14 residues. The DNA for the CDR3 is TGTGCCAGCAGCTTGGGGACGCTGAACACTGAAGCTTCCTTT. It codes for CASSLGTLNTEASF.

Ten or more counts support this clonotype. V usage is TRBV6-6 and J usage is TRBJ1-1, with D uncertain. This CDR3 spans 12 amino acids. Trimming removed 4 bases at V and 1 base at J, with 4 bases between. CDR1 is MNHNY and CDR2 is SVGAGI in the germline V gene (reference sequence). The CDR3 loop is CASSSWNTEAFF. The CDR3 nucleotides are TGTGCCAGCAGTTCCTGGAACACTGAAGCTTTCTTT.

Only a few counts were recorded for this clonotype. The gene calls are TRBV6-5 and TRBJ2-3, with D possibly being TRBD1 (5 bases). With 2 bases removed from V and 1 base from J, the gap between germline ends came to 13 bases. The CDR3 length is 16 residues. Germline CDR1 is MNHEY and CDR2 is SVGAGI. The CDR3 sequence: CASSYPPDTGTDTQYF. The CDR3 nucleotides are TGTGCCAGCAGTTACCCACCGGACACGGGCACAGATACGCAGTATTTT.

V is TRBV10-3 and J is TRBJ2-4; no clear D gene. Trimming removed 4 bases from V and 5 bases from J, with 6 bases in between. The V gene's germline CDR1 is ENHRY and CDR2 SYGVKD. CDR3 size: 12 residues. The CDR3 is CAISAGENIQYF. CDR3 nucleotide sequence: TGTGCCATCAGTGCTGGAGAAAACATTCAGTACTTC.

In its sample, this clonotype was seen a few times. This chain uses TRBV11-2 with TRBJ1-1; D not resolved. V was shortened by 1 base and J by 0 bases, with 6 bases between the two germline ends. CDR1 and CDR2 (germline): SGHAT, FQNNGV. The CDR3 runs 14 residues. CDR3: CASSLGNLNTEAFF. The CDR3 DNA reads TGTGCCAGCAGCTTAGGGAATTTGAACACTGAAGCTTTCTTT.

V is TRBV6-6 and J is TRBJ2-7, with 7 bases fitting TRBD1. The V gene's germline CDR1 is MNHNY and CDR2 SVGAGI (reference sequence). Unmatched junction bases numbered 6, after V lost 5 bases and J lost 8 bases. The CDR3 totals 12 residues. CDR3: CASSDRDGQQYF. CDR3 DNA: TGTGCCAGCAGTGACAGGGATGGCCAGCAGTACTTC.

The chain employs TRBV27 and TRBJ2-7; 9 nucleotides match TRBD1. This CDR3 comprises 11 residues. The germline CDR1 and CDR2 sequences are MNHEY and SMNVEV (reference sequence). V lost 2 bases and J lost 13; bases outside the gene matches: 3. This chain's CDR3 is CASSLGDRVYF. In nucleotides, the CDR3 is TGTGCCAGCAGTTTAGGGGACAGGGTTTACTTC.

This clonotype came up many times. The gene calls are TRBV29-1 and TRBJ1-1; no clear D. CDR3 length: 12 residues. The germline V gene has CDR1 SQVTM and CDR2 ANQGSEA. V lost 7 bases and J lost 2, with 11 bases in between. The CDR3 bases are TGCAGCGGCCGACAAACTAACACTGAAGCTTTCTTT. Its protein is CSGRQTNTEAFF.

The rearrangement joins TRBV4-2 to TRBJ2-1, with D maybe TRBD2 (7 bases). Trimming took 1 base from V and 13 from J, leaving 23 bases between them. Germline CDR1 reads LGHNA; CDR2 reads YNFKEQ. This CDR3 region has 16 residues. Written as DNA, the CDR3 is TGTGCCAGCAGCCAAGCCCTAGGGGGGAGGGCCGGGGGTCAGTTCTTC. Encoded protein: CASSQALGGRAGGQFF.

This clonotype was recorded a few times. V gene TRBV20-1 combines with J gene TRBJ1-6, with 9 nucleotides matching TRBD1. The CDR3 extends over 16 amino acids. J was trimmed by 10 bases and V by 6 bases; bases with no gene match: 16. CDR1 DFQATT and CDR2 SNEGSKA come from the germline V gene (reference sequence). The CDR3 DNA follows: TGCAGTGCGGAAGCTTTCTACGGGACAGGGACGTCACCCCTCCACTTT. Translating it yields CSAEAFYGTGTSPLHF.

This clonotype was recorded many times. The genes are TRBV20-1 and TRBJ2-1; unclear D gene. V lost 2 bases and J lost 0, with 8 bases in between. Germline CDR1 DFQATT, CDR2 SNEGSKA (reference sequence). This CDR3 comprises 14 residues. CDR3 region: CSARLESSYNEQFF. The DNA of the CDR3 is TGCAGTGCTAGATTGGAAAGCTCCTACAATGAGCAGTTCTTC.

This clonotype was detected a few times. This sequence joins TRBV28 and TRBJ1-6, with D unclear. Trimming shortened V by 3 bases and J by 5 bases, and 11 bases separated the two germline ends. The CDR3 runs 15 residues. Per germline, CDR1 MDHEN and CDR2 SYDVKM. CDR3 in amino acids: CASSLTRRNNSPLHF. The DNA for the CDR3 is TGTGCCAGCAGTTTGACCCGCAGGAATAATTCACCCCTCCACTTT.

This clonotype was picked up a small number of times. The chain joins TRBV3-1 to TRBJ1-5, with 7 bases lining up with TRBD1. Germline V gene sequence: CDR1 LGHDT, CDR2 YNNKEL (reference sequence). This CDR3 is built from 16 residues. V lost 0 bases, J lost 2 bases, and 4 bases stayed unmatched. The CDR3 DNA is TGTGCCAGCAGCCAAGATCACGACAGGGGCAATCAGCCCCAGCATTTT. Its protein product is CASSQDHDRGNQPQHF.